This TCR beta chain was profiled in a study of cytomegalovirus exposure and HLA in healthy donors. Study outcomes and limitations: Accurate HLA-A and HLA-B prediction from TCR beta sequences was reported for most subjects. TCR beta chains numbering some 150 were designated cytomegalovirus-associated. A later analysis linked a missense DCLRE1C variant to TCR beta V- and J-gene trimming. Most CMV-associated TCR beta chains appeared HLA-restricted in a later analysis.

The V gene's germline CDR1 is SGHDT and CDR2 YYEEEE. The J segment lost 0 bases and the V segment lost 3 bases, leaving 12 bases of the junction unmatched. CDR3 length: 17 residues. Worth noting for this clone: Antigen: not known.

Primers included in the PCR were 60 Vbeta and 13 Jbeta primers. TCRdb's table, derived via immunoSEQ multiplex PCR, lists solely in-frame clones and lacks some. The table shows about 78,000 clones, with roughly 64% occurring only once. This clonotype originated in a man aged 25 to 40 in good health and CMV-seropositive. The chain employs TRBV5-6 and TRBJ2-7; the match to TRBD2 covers 7 bases. Sequences were obtained from PBMCs. The CDR3 bases are TGTGCCAGCAGCTGGGGAGGGTGGGTAAAGAGCTCCTACGAGCAGTACTTC. This encodes CASSWGGWVKSSYEQYF.